This T cell receptor (beta chain) was retrieved from a study of blood T cell repertoires in COVID-19. Sequenced by immunoSEQ multiplex PCR; TCRdb stores in-frame clones only, minus some. The sample lists 90,000 to 130,000 clones, approximately 90% seen once, with 4.5% to 5% in the top ten. This clonotype originated in a human donor in a cohort sampled during active COVID-19. Sequences were obtained from peripheral blood.

The CDR3 sequence: CASTTEANYGYTF. The DNA of the CDR3 is TGTGCCAGCACGACTGAAGCTAACTATGGCTACACCTTC. V is TRBV28 and J is TRBJ1-2; unclear D gene. This CDR3 comprises 13 residues. Trimming cost V 7 bases and J 0 bases, with 9 bases left between them. Germline V CDR1 and CDR2: MDHEN, SYDVKM.